The T cell receptor (beta chain) under discussion was sequenced for a study of OX40 agonist ivuxolimab in advanced cancers. At the level of the study: Patients were treated with ivuxolimab, an agonistic anti-OX40 (CD134) antibody.

Germline CDR1 is ENHRY and CDR2 is SYGVKD. The CDR3 length is 14 residues. Trimming at V came to 6 bases and at J to 1 base, leaving 2 bases not matched to a gene. Profiled with immunoSEQ multiplex PCR; TCRdb holds only in-frame clones, not every one. The data contain about 74,000 clones, approximately 84% of them seen just once; the ten biggest clones take up approximately 2.1%. A single count supports this clone. This clonotype was sampled from an adult with an advanced solid tumor such as melanoma, head and neck, liver or kidney cancer. The chain has TRBV10-3 and TRBJ2-2; 7 bases match TRBD2. The specimen comprised CD4+ or CD8+ T cells sorted from blood, sampled in a trial of the OX40 agonist ivuxolimab. In DNA form, the CDR3 reads TGTGCCATCAGGATAGCGGGGAACACCGGGGAGCTGTTTTTT. The encoded protein is CAIRIAGNTGELFF.